A single sample gave rise to the 5 T cell receptor beta chains below, sequenced in a study of blood T cell repertoires in COVID-19. Profiled with immunoSEQ multiplex PCR; TCRdb holds only in-frame clones, not every one. This repertoire shows fewer than 250,000 clones, less than 90% found once; its top ten account for roughly 10%. Sequenced: peripheral blood. These receptors originate from a woman of 80 years or more with COVID-19, enrolled during active disease.

The rearrangement links TRBV6-4 to TRBJ2-1, with 7 positions matching TRBD2. V was pared by 5 bases and J by 0 bases, with 7 bases of the junction left unmatched. The CDR3 covers 16 residues. Germline values: CDR1 MRHNA, CDR2 SNTAGT. The CDR3 here is CASSPWGGSSYNEQFF. The CDR3 DNA sequence: TGTGCCAGCAGTCCCTGGGGGGGAAGCTCCTACAATGAGCAGTTCTTC.

The chain carries TRBV11-1 and TRBJ1-5, with D possibly being TRBD1 (5 bases). Trimming took off 5 bases at V and 9 bases at J, with 14 bases between the two ends. The length of the CDR3 is 13 residues. In germline, CDR1 is SGHAT, CDR2 FQDESV (reference sequence). The CDR3 nucleotides are TGTGCCAGCAGCCAACTTCAGGGCGGGCCCCAGCATTTT. Translating gives CASSQLQGGPQHF. Full variable domain (rest looked up from reference TRBV11-1 and TRBJ1-5): EAEVAQSPRYKITEKSQAVAFWCDPISGHATLYWYRQILGQGPELLVQFQDESVVDDSQLPKDRFSAERLKGVDSTLKIQPAELGDSAMYLCASSQLQGGPQHFGDGTRLSIL.

The V gene is TRBV19, the J gene TRBJ1-5, with 11 bases fitting TRBD1. The CDR3 extends over 16 amino acids. The V gene's germline CDR1 is LNHDA and CDR2 SQIVND (reference sequence). Losses at the gene ends were 7 bases for V and 6 bases for J; bases not matched to a gene: 11. The CDR3 loop is CASTNYLGQGAQPQHF. The CDR3 DNA reads as TGTGCCAGTACCAACTACTTAGGACAGGGGGCTCAGCCCCAGCATTTT.

The chain carries TRBV18 and TRBJ2-1; a possible D gene is TRBD1 (6 bases). V lost 3 bases, J lost 0 bases, and 9 bases lay in between. Germline V CDR1 and CDR2: KGHSH, LQKENI. The CDR3 extends over 15 amino acids. The CDR3 is CASSPLQGSYNEQFF. The CDR3 nucleotides read TGTGCCAGCTCACCTTTACAGGGCTCCTACAATGAGCAGTTCTTC.

The chain has TRBV6-4 and TRBJ2-6; D uncertain. Germline CDR1 is MRHNA and CDR2 is SNTAGT. This CDR3 is 15 amino acids long. The ends were cut back, 4 bases at V and 0 bases at J, with 7 bases in the middle. In DNA, the CDR3 is TGTGCCAGCAGTGTTGAGTCCTCTGGGGCCAACGTCCTGACTTTC. It is translated as CASSVESSGANVLTF.